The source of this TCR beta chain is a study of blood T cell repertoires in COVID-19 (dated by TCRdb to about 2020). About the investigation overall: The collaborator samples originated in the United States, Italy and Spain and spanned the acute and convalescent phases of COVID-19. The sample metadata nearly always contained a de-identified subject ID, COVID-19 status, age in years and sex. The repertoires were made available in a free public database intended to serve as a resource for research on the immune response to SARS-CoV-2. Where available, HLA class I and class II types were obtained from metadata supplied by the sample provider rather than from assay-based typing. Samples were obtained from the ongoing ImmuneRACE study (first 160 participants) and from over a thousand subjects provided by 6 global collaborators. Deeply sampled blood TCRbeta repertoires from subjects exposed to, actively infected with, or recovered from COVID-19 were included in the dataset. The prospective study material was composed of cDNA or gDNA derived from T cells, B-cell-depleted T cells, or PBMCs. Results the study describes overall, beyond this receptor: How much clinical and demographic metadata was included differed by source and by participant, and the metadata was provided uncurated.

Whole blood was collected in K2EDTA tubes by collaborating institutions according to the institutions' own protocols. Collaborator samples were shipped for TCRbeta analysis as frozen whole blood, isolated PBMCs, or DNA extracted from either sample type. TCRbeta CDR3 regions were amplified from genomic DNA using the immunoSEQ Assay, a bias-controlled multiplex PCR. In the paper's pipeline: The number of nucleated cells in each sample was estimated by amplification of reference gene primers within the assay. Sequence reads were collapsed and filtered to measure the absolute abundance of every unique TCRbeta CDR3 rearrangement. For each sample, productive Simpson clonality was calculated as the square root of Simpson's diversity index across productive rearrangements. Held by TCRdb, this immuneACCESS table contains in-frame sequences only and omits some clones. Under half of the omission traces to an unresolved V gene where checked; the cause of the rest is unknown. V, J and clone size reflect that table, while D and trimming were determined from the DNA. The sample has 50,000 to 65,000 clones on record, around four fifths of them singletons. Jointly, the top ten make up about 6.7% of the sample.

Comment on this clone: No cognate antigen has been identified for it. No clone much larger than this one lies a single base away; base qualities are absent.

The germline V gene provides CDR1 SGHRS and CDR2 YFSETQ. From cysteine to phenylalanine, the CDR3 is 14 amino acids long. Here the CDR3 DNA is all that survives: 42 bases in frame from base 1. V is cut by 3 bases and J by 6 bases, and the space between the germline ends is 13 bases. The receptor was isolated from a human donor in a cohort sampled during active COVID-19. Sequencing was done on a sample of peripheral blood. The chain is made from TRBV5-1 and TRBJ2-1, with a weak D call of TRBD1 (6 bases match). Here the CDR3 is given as CASSSGTFPNEQFF. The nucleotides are TGCGCCAGCAGCTCGGGGACATTCCCCAATGAGCAGTTCTTC.